The entry below gives a single T cell receptor beta chain sequence along with its context. This sample was included in a study of shared T cell receptors in the human thymus. TCRdb's table, derived via immunoSEQ multiplex PCR, lists solely in-frame clones and lacks some. The table includes some 640,000 clones, about 87% detected once. The CDR3 has 17 residues. Germline V gives CDR1 SGHDN, CDR2 FVKESK. The V end was cut by 1 base, the J end by 3 bases, with 18 bases between. This same sample was also part of a study on human thymus T cells.

Sequenced material: thymocytes. The genes are TRBV14 and TRBJ1-2; D unclear. The source of this sequence is a boy younger than two with a congenital heart defect. CDR3 in amino acids: CASSQGHANFRYYGYTF. In DNA, the CDR3 is TGTGCCAGCAGCCAAGGACACGCGAATTTCCGCTACTATGGCTACACCTTC.